Reported below is one T cell receptor (beta chain). Following RNA extraction, reverse transcription yielded cDNA that acted as the sequencing template. Sequencing used immunoSEQ multiplex PCR; TCRdb keeps in-frame clones, though not all of them. The table lists about 180,000 clones, about 63% of them singletons, with roughly 14% in the top ten. This specimen belongs to a study of CD8+ T cells in alopecia areata. Trimming pared 1 base from V and 7 bases from J, leaving 7 bases between. Germline lookup yields CDR1 PRHDT and CDR2 FYEKMQ (reference sequence). The CDR3 loop spans 12 amino acids. This chain joins TRBV13 and TRBJ1-2; maybe TRBD1 (5 bases). This TCR derives from a human donor with alopecia areata. The sample was CD4+ T cells sorted from blood, taken at week 0. The chain's CDR3 is CASSLATGGYTF. The CDR3 nucleotides read TGTGCCAGCAGCTTAGCAACAGGTGGCTACACCTTC.